One T cell receptor (beta chain) is described in this entry. It lacks a known antigen. Base qualities are missing; no much larger clone stands one base away. In the germline V gene (reference sequence), CDR1 corresponds to MNHEY and CDR2 to SMNVEV. The CDR3 covers 14 residues, taking in both the cysteine and the phenylalanine. The CDR3 DNA has 42 bases and is translated from base 1. V has 2 bases trimmed and J has 6 bases trimmed; junction bases matching no gene number 7. This sample stems from a study of OX40 agonist ivuxolimab in advanced cancers. As for the study more broadly: The costimulatory receptor OX40 (CD134) was targeted by ivuxolimab, a fully human IgG2 agonistic monoclonal antibody. Intravenous ivuxolimab was administered to patients every 2 weeks at six dose levels: 0.01, 0.1, 0.3, 1.5, 3 and 10 mg/kg. Of the approximately 50 patients in dose escalation, about 20 had hepatocellular carcinoma, roughly 15 had melanoma, 9 had renal cell carcinoma and 9 had head and neck cancer. A male proportion of under 85% and a mean age of around 60 years, ranging from about 20 to 85, were recorded for the dose-escalation cohort. Prior anti-PD-1, anti-PD-L1 or anti-CTLA-4 therapy was permitted, and less than 45% of dose-escalation patients had received checkpoint inhibitors. Partial responses occurred in three dose-escalation patients, of whom one had hepatocellular carcinoma and two had cutaneous melanoma. The purpose of peripheral TCRbeta sequencing was to test whether ivuxolimab changed TCR sequence diversity and led to clonal T-cell expansion. The paper describes the monotherapy dose-escalation part (N = 52 patients) of the phase I trial of ivuxolimab. Broader findings and caveats from the paper: Partial responders in the 0.1-3.0 mg/kg groups had among the lowest normalized peripheral clonal expansion, especially among CD8+ T cells. At doses from 0.1 to 3.0 mg/kg, clonal expansion was seen in both CD4+ and CD8+ blood T cells between baseline and week 6. The antigen specificity of the peripheral T cells that underwent clonal expansion was not determined. After ivuxolimab, CD8+ T cells had more expanded clones than CD4+ T cells on average. Low levels of normalized T-cell clonal expansion were also seen in some patients who did not respond.

Genomic DNA was extracted from sorted cells for sequencing of the TCRbeta CDR3 region. The immunoSEQ Assay was used for sequencing of TCRbeta CDR3 regions. The table comes from immuneACCESS by way of TCRdb, which keeps in-frame sequences with V and J called. Part of the clones is missing from these tables; in studies checked, under half for an unresolved V gene and the rest for unknown reasons. The sample has some 150,000 clones on record, about 92% of them singletons. The ten largest clones add up to more than 1% of the sample. Patients with a history of autoimmune disease or receiving systemic immunosuppression were excluded from the trial. In every dose cohort, peripheral blood was drawn for TCR sequencing at baseline, cycle 4 day 1, and cycle 7 day 1. The samples were drawn from a first-in-human, open-label, multicenter phase I dose-escalation trial of ivuxolimab. Adults with locally advanced or metastatic head and neck squamous cell, hepatocellular, melanoma or renal cell carcinoma were enrolled in the trial. Before TCR sequencing, CD4+ T cells and CD8+ T cells from peripheral blood were sorted into separate populations.

This sequence uses TRBV27 and TRBJ2-7; the central 7 bases match TRBD2. Sequenced here: CD4+ or CD8+ T cells sorted from blood, sampled in a trial of the OX40 agonist ivuxolimab. The TCR originated in an adult with an advanced solid tumor such as melanoma, head and neck, liver or kidney cancer. The DNA reads as follows: TGTGCCAGCAGTTTAGAACAGTGGGAGGGCGAGCAGTACTTC. Translated, it reads CASSLEQWEGEQYF.